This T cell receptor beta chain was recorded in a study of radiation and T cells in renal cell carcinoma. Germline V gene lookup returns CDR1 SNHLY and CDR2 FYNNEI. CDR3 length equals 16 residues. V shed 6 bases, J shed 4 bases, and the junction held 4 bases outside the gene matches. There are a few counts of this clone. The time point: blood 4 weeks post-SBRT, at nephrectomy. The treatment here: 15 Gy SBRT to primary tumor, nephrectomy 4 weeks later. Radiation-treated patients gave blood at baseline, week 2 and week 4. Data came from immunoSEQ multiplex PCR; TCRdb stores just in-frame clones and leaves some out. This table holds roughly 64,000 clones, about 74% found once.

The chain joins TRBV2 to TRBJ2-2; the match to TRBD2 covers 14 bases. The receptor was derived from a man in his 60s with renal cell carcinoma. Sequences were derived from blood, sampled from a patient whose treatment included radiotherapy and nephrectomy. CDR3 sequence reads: CASRGLAGEVTGELFF. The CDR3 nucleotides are TGTGCCAGCAGGGGACTAGCGGGAGAGGTCACCGGGGAGCTGTTTTTT.